This TCR beta chain was sequenced during a study of STAT5B mutations in CD4+ large granular lymphocyte leukemia. Whole-study results and caveats: TRBV06-family usage was enriched in top patient clones (8/27) versus controls (2/35).

Concerning this clone itself: Its antigen is unknown.

The germline CDR1 and CDR2 sequences are MNHNS and SASEGT. This CDR3 contains 14 residues. V was shortened by 5 bases and J by 3 bases, with 13 bases between the two germline ends. Clones were sequenced by immunoSEQ multiplex PCR, and TCRdb holds only the in-frame ones, with some missing. Of about 30,000 clones in the sample, over 60% were seen once. This receptor was taken from a human donor in good health. The chain links TRBV6-1 to TRBJ2-5; D gene ambiguous. The source material was CD4+ T cells from blood buffy coats. The CDR3 region is CASSPISTKETQYF. The CDR3 DNA is TGTGCCAGCAGTCCGATCTCGACCAAAGAGACCCAGTACTTC.